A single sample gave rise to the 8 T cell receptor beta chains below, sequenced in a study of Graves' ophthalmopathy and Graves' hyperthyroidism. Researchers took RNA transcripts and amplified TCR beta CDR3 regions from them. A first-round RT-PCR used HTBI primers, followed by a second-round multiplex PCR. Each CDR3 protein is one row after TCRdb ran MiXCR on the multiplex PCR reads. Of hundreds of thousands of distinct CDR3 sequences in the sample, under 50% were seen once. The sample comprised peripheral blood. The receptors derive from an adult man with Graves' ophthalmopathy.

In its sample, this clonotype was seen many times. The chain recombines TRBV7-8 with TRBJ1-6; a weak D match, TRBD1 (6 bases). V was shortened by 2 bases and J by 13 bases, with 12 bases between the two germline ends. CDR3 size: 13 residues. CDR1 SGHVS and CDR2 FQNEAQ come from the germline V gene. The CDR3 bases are TGTGCCAGCAGCTTATCAGGGGCTGGGCCCCTCCACTTT. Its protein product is CASSLSGAGPLHF.

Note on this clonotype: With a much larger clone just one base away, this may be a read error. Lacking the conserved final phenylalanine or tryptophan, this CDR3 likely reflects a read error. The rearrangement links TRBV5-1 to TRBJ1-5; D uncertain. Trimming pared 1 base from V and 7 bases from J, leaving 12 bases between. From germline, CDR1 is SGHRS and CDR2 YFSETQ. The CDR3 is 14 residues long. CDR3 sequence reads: CASSLSGSGQPQHL. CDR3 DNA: TGCGCCAGCAGCTTGTCAGGTTCCGGGCAGCCCCAGCATTTA.

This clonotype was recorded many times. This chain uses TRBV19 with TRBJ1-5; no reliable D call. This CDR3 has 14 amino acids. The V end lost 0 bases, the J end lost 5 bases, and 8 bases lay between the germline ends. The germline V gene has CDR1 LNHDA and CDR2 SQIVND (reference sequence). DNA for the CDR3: TGTGCCAGTAGTATAGATCCGACGTATCAGCCCCAGCATTTT. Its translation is CASSIDPTYQPQHF.

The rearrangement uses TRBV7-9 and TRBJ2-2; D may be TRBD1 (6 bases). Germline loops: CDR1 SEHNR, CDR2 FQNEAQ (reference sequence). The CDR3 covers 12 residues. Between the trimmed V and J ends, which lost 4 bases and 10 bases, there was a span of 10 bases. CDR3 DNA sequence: TGTGCCAGCAGCTATCGACAGGAGGAGCTGTTTTTT. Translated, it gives CASSYRQEELFF.

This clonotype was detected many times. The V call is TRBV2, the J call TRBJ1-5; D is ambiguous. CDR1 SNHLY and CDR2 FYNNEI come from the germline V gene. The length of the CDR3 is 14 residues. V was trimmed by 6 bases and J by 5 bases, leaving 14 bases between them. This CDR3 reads CASSDKQFDQPQHF. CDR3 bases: TGTGCCAGCAGCGACAAACAATTTGATCAGCCCCAGCATTTT.

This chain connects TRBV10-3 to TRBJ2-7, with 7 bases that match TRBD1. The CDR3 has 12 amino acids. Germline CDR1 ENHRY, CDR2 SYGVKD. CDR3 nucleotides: TGTGGGATATTCTGTAGGGGGCTCGAGCAGTACTTC. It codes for CGIFCRGLEQYF.

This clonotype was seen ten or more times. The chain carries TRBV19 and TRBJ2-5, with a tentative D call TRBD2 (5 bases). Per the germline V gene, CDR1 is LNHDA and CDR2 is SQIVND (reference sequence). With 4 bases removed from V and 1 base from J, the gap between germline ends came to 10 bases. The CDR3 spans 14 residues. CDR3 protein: CASSTRVTQETQYF. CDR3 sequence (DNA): TGTGCCAGTAGTACGCGGGTAACCCAAGAGACCCAGTACTTC.

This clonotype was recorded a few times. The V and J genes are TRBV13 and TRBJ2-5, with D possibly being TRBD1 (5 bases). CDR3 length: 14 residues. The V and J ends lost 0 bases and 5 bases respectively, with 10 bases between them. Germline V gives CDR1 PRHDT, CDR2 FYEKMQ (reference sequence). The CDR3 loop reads CASSLGQGYETQYF. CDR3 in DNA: TGTGCCAGCAGCTTAGGCCAGGGTTACGAGACCCAGTACTTC. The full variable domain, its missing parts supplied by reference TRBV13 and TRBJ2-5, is AAGVIQSPRHLIKEKRETATLKCYPIPRHDTVYWYQQGPGQDPQFLISFYEKMQSDKGSIPDRFSAQQFSDYHSELNMSSLELGDSALYFCASSLGQGYETQYFGPGTRLLVL.